This passage covers 24 T cell receptor beta chains from one sample sequenced in a study of early T cells in non-severe SARS-CoV-2 infection. TCRdb passed the 5' RACE reads through MiXCR, listing each CDR3 protein once. In the table there are approximately 15,000 distinct CDR3 sequences, about 5% of which are singletons. The input for sequencing was whole blood, taken at baseline. These receptors were taken from an adult who was a healthcare worker with PCR-confirmed SARS-CoV-2 infection or an uninfected control (not recorded which).

In this sample, this clonotype is large. The chain couples TRBV7-9 to TRBJ2-1; D is possibly TRBD1 (6 bases). CDR1 is SEHNR, CDR2 FQNEAQ, per germline (reference sequence). This CDR3 has 15 amino acids. V was trimmed by 5 bases and J by 8 bases, leaving 19 bases between them. Here the CDR3 DNA reads TGTGCCAGCAGCCGCTTCGGACAGCGAGTCGATGAGCAGTTCTTC. Translated, it gives CASSRFGQRVDEQFF. Using reference TRBV7-9 and TRBJ2-1 for the parts outside the CDR3, the full variable domain is DTGVSQNPRHKITKRGQNVTFRCDPISEHNRLYWYRQTLGQGPEFLTYFQNEAQLEKSRLLSDRFSAERPKGSFSTLEIQRTEQGDSAMYLCASSRFGQRVDEQFFGPGTRLTVL.

This clonotype was recorded many times. The chain employs TRBV9 and TRBJ1-1; the match to TRBD1 covers 11 bases. V shed 4 bases, J shed 4 bases, and the junction held 6 bases outside the gene matches. Germline assignment: CDR1 SGDLS and CDR2 YYNGEE. The CDR3 sequence is 15 residues long. CDR3 sequence: CASSLGQGGSTEAFF. The CDR3 DNA sequence: TGTGCCAGCAGCTTGGGACAGGGGGGAAGCACTGAAGCTTTCTTT. The entire variable domain, with the rest obtained from reference TRBV9 and TRBJ1-1, is as follows: DSGVTQTPKHLITATGQRVTLRCSPRSGDLSVYWYQQSLDQGLQFLIQYYNGEERAKGNILERFSAQQFPDLHSELNLSSLELGDSALYFCASSLGQGGSTEAFFGQGTRLTVV.

In this sample, this clonotype turned up many times. This sequence joins TRBV6-2 or TRBV6-3 and TRBJ2-3; 7 bases are shared with TRBD1. V lost 6 bases, J lost 1 base, and 7 bases stayed unmatched. Germline V gene data show CDR1 as MNHEY and CDR2 as SVGEGT. CDR3 length: 15 residues. The CDR3 sequence is CASSAGDSRTDTQYF. DNA for the CDR3: TGTGCCAGCAGCGCCGGGGACAGTCGCACAGATACGCAGTATTTT.

The chain is built from TRBV7-6 and TRBJ2-3, with D unresolved. V was pared by 1 base and J by 7 bases, with 12 bases between. Germline V gives CDR1 SGHVS, CDR2 FNYEAQ. The CDR3 extends over 14 amino acids. This CDR3 is CASSLGDDRYTQYF. Here the CDR3 DNA reads TGTGCCAGCAGCTTAGGGGATGATAGGTATACGCAGTATTTT.

J is TRBJ2-2 and V is TRBV2, with 9 bases lining up with TRBD1. Looked up from germline, CDR1 is SNHLY and CDR2 is FYNNEI. V trimming: 5 bases; J trimming: 6 bases; junction bases outside the gene matches: 10. The CDR3 totals 16 residues. DNA of the CDR3: TGTGCCAGCAGTCTGGACAGGGGAGAAATATCCGGGGAGCTGTTTTTT. It codes for CASSLDRGEISGELFF.

This clonotype is judged medium-sized. The rearrangement links TRBV4-2 to TRBJ2-1; 7 bases line up with TRBD2. CDR3 length equals 14 residues. The germline gives CDR1 LGHNA, CDR2 YNFKEQ. V lost 1 base and J lost 6; bases outside the gene matches: 3. The chain's CDR3 is CASSQVTGGNEQFF. The CDR3 DNA sequence: TGTGCCAGCAGCCAAGTAACGGGGGGCAATGAGCAGTTCTTC.

This clonotype was recorded once. This may arise from a read error, as a much more abundant clone is one base away. The chain joins TRBV21-1 to TRBJ2-3; TRBD2 is taken as the D call from the table, unchecked against the DNA. TRBV21-1 is a known pseudogene. The CDR3 runs to 15 residues. The CDR3 loop is CACSSLAGGTDTQYF. The CDR3 nucleotides read TGTGCCTGCAGCTCCTTAGCGGGGGGCACAGATACGCAGTATTTT.

This clonotype has ten or more counts. The CDR3 region is CASSSRQKAFF. The CDR3, as DNA: TGTGCCAGCAGCTCCCGGCAAAAAGCTTTCTTT. This chain connects TRBV6-2 or TRBV6-3 to TRBJ1-1; no clear D gene. V dropped 6 bases and J dropped 9 bases, with 11 bases sitting between them. The germline CDR1 and CDR2 sequences are MNHEY and SVGEGT. This CDR3 is built from 11 residues.

This clonotype appeared a single time. This rearrangement joins TRBV5-1 to TRBJ2-7; D is possibly TRBD1 or TRBD2 (7 bases each). The CDR3 has 14 residues. The V gene lost 5 bases and the J gene lost 1 base, with 13 bases spanning the gap. Germline values: CDR1 SGHRS, CDR2 YFSETQ. This CDR3 reads CASSPGGVSYEQYF. The CDR3 DNA follows: TGCGCCAGCAGTCCAGGGGGGGTTTCCTACGAGCAGTACTTC.

The table lists this clonotype with many counts. The V gene is TRBV27, the J gene TRBJ2-1, with a weak D call TRBD1 (5 bases). Trimming pared 3 bases from V and 4 bases from J, leaving 16 bases between. Germline V gene data show CDR1 as MNHEY and CDR2 as SMNVEV (reference sequence). This CDR3 is 16 amino acids long. This CDR3 is CASSFLRQKRYNEQFF. DNA of the CDR3: TGTGCCAGCAGTTTCCTTCGACAGAAAAGATACAATGAGCAGTTCTTC.

In its sample, this clonotype was seen many times. V gene TRBV25-1 combines with J gene TRBJ1-2; D is possibly TRBD1 (5 bases). Per germline, CDR1 MGHDK and CDR2 SYGVNS. V lost 4 bases and J lost 8, with 23 bases in between. The CDR3 has 16 amino acids. In DNA, the CDR3 is TGTGCCAGCAGTGCGTATCTGGGACTTGAGGTCGGGGGCTACACCTTC. Translated, it gives CASSAYLGLEVGGYTF.

This clonotype came up many times. The chain employs TRBV7-9 and TRBJ2-1; 14 positions match TRBD2. Germline lookup yields CDR1 SEHNR and CDR2 FQNEAQ (reference sequence). Losses at the gene ends were 4 bases for V and 6 bases for J; bases not matched to a gene: 11. The CDR3 loop spans 18 amino acids. CDR3 loop: CASSSGLAGALLRNEQFF. The CDR3 DNA reads TGTGCCAGCAGCTCGGGACTAGCGGGGGCCCTCCTCCGCAATGAGCAGTTCTTC.

This clonotype occurred many times. The V call is TRBV6-4, the J call TRBJ2-1; D is unresolved. The germline V and J ends were trimmed by 3 bases and 5 bases, with 14 bases remaining between them. CDR1 MRHNA and CDR2 SNTAGT come from the germline V gene. The CDR3 totals 15 residues. CDR3 region: CASSEKAENHNEQFF. The CDR3 DNA is TGTGCCAGCAGTGAAAAGGCGGAGAACCACAATGAGCAGTTCTTC.

This clonotype was recorded many times. J is TRBJ2-5 and V is TRBV20-1, with D perhaps matching TRBD2 (5 bases). CDR1 and CDR2 (germline): DFQATT, SNEGSKA (reference sequence). Deletions cut 6 bases from V and 2 bases from J, with 19 bases between. This CDR3 is built from 15 residues. The CDR3 region is CSAVRGSGDQETQYF. CDR3 coding DNA: TGCAGTGCGGTTCGTGGGAGCGGAGATCAAGAGACCCAGTACTTC.

This clonotype was recorded at least ten times. The chain links TRBV29-1 to TRBJ2-1; 12 bases map to TRBD2. CDR1 and CDR2 from the germline V gene are SQVTM and ANQGSEA. The CDR3 consists of 15 residues. Germline trimming cut 2 bases from V and 5 bases from J; bases unmatched to any gene: 4. CDR3 protein: CSVEPPSGGDNEQFF. CDR3 nucleotide sequence: TGCAGCGTTGAACCCCCTAGCGGGGGGGACAATGAGCAGTTCTTC.

This clonotype has just a few counts. The CDR3 loop reads CASSLDPRREQFF. The CDR3 region has the DNA TGTGCCAGCAGCTTAGACCCACGTCGTGAGCAGTTCTTC. The rearrangement links TRBV11-2 to TRBJ2-1; D unclear. The CDR3 runs to 13 residues. Germline V gives CDR1 SGHAT, CDR2 FQNNGV. V was cut by 0 bases and J by 9 bases, with 9 bases left in between.

By sample share, this clonotype is medium-sized. The chain is built from TRBV29-1 and TRBJ2-3; TRBD2 might be the D (6 bases). The CDR3 is 13 amino acids. V was trimmed by 4 bases and J by 1 base, leaving 9 bases between them. Germline V lookup: CDR1 SQVTM, CDR2 ANQGSEA. This CDR3 reads CSVVGGGTDTQYF. The CDR3 DNA reads as TGCAGCGTTGTCGGCGGGGGCACAGATACGCAGTATTTT.

This chain uses TRBV11-2 with TRBJ2-3; the D gene is possibly TRBD1 (6 bases). Germline values: CDR1 SGHAT, CDR2 FQNNGV. CDR3 length equals 14 residues. V lost 5 bases and J lost 3, with 12 bases in between. The CDR3 protein is CASSTRGSTDTQYF. The CDR3 region has the DNA TGTGCCAGCAGCACCAGGGGATCGACAGATACGCAGTATTTT.

The J gene is TRBJ1-1, the V gene TRBV7-2; D is undetermined. CDR1 SGHTA and CDR2 FQGNSA come from the germline V gene. Trimming shortened V by 3 bases and J by 4 bases, and 15 bases separated the two germline ends. This CDR3 region has 15 residues. The CDR3 spells CASSLREGGITEAFF. For the CDR3, the DNA is TGTGCCAGCAGCTTGAGGGAGGGAGGGATCACTGAAGCTTTCTTT.

In its sample, this clonotype was seen once. Since a much larger clone is just one base distant, this may be a read error. The chain combines TRBV6-2 or TRBV6-3 with TRBJ2-3; D perhaps matches TRBD1 (5 bases). V lost 6 bases to trimming and J lost 4 bases, with 14 bases between them. CDR1 and CDR2 (germline): MNHEY, SVGEGT. The CDR3 covers 14 residues. The CDR3 spells CASSRQISADTQYF. Written as DNA, the CDR3 is TGTGCCAGCAGCCGACAGATTTCCGCAGATACGCAGTATTTT.

Many counts were recorded for this clonotype. The chain has TRBV9 and TRBJ2-5; TRBD2 aligns across 7 bases. Per germline, CDR1 SGDLS and CDR2 YYNGEE. J gave up 1 base and V 0 bases, and 0 bases lay outside the gene matches. The CDR3 covers 14 residues. For the CDR3, the DNA is TGTGCCAGCAGCGTAGCGGGGGGCCAAGAGACCCAGTACTTC. Its translation: CASSVAGGQETQYF.

In its sample, this clonotype is medium-sized. The chain links TRBV5-8 to TRBJ2-2; 7 bases match TRBD2. The CDR3 spans 16 residues. Germline CDR1 reads SGHTS; CDR2 reads YDEGEE. V dropped 7 bases and J dropped 3; count of bases not matched to a gene: 12. CDR3 coding DNA: TGTGCCAGCTCCCTGGAACTAGCGAGCCACACCGGGGAGCTGTTTTTT. It is translated as CASSLELASHTGELFF. The full variable domain, with the rest looked up from reference TRBV5-8 and TRBJ2-2, is EAGVTQSPTHLIKTRGQQATLRCSPISGHTSVYWYQQALGLGLQFLLWYDEGEERNRGNFPPRFSGRQFPNYSSELNVNALELEDSALYLCASSLELASHTGELFFGEGSRLTVL.

This clonotype appeared many times. This chain connects TRBV10-3 to TRBJ1-4, with D perhaps TRBD1 (5 bases). Germline V gene sequence: CDR1 ENHRY, CDR2 SYGVKD. The V end was cut by 4 bases, the J end by 8 bases, with 17 bases between. The CDR3 extends over 15 amino acids. The CDR3 loop is CAISGDDIAREKLFF. The CDR3 nucleotides read TGTGCCATCAGTGGGGACGACATTGCACGGGAAAAACTGTTTTTT.

This clonotype was counted many times. The gene calls are TRBV29-1 and TRBJ2-3, with D possibly called TRBD1 or TRBD2 (5 bases each). Per germline, CDR1 SQVTM and CDR2 ANQGSEA. This CDR3 has 13 residues. V lost 8 bases and J lost 0, with 12 bases in between. For the CDR3, the DNA is TGCAGCACCGGGACGGGAAGCACAGATACGCAGTATTTT. Its protein product is CSTGTGSTDTQYF.